This record concerns one T cell receptor (beta chain) sequence. Its antigen is unidentified. Template switching, a step in the protocol, added a universal primer site, and cDNA carried unique molecular identifiers. TCRdb reprocessed the 5' RACE reads via MiXCR and lists one record per CDR3 protein. This sample yields some 270,000 distinct CDR3 sequences, of which 6.5% to 9.5% are seen a single time; less than 4% belongs to the top ten. This sample is drawn from a study of identical twins. Study-wide findings and caveats: Cord blood beta clonotypes that were abundant carried fewer insertions, and memory repertoires showed no such trend. Among beta out-of-frame sequences, excess sharing between twins appeared weaker.

CDR1 is KGHSH and CDR2 is LQKENI in the germline V gene. Trimming stripped 0 bases from V and 1 base from J, with 1 base between. The CDR3 is made up of 14 amino acids. These data were also reused for a study on yellow fever vaccine responses in identical twins.

The sequence derives from a woman younger than 35 in good health. Source material: CD8+ T cells sorted from blood. The chain carries TRBV18 and TRBJ2-6; no reliable D call. CDR3 amino acids: CASSPPSGANVLTF. The CDR3 region has the DNA TGTGCCAGCTCACCACCGTCTGGGGCCAACGTCCTGACTTTC.